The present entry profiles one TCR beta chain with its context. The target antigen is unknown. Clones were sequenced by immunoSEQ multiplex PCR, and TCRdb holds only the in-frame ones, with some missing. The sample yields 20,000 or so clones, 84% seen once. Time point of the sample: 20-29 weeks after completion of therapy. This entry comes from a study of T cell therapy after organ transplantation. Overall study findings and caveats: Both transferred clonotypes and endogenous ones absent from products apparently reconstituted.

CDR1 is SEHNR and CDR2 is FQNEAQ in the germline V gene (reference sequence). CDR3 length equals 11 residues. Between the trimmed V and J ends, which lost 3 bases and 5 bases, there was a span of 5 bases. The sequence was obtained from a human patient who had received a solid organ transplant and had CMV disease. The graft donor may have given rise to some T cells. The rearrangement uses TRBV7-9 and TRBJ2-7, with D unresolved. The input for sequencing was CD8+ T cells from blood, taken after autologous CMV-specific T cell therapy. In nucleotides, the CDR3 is TGTGCCAGCAGCTTGACACACGAGCAGTACTTC. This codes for CASSLTHEQYF.